These T cell receptor beta chains were read from a single sample in a study of T cells in Graves' hyperthyroidism and ophthalmopathy. TCRdb re-derived calls from the multiplex PCR reads in MiXCR, one entry per CDR3 protein. The sample yields some 460,000 distinct CDR3 sequences, around 14% seen once. Sequencing was performed on blood. The receptors originated from a young woman with Graves' hyperthyroidism. The CDR3 runs from the conserved cysteine through the conserved F or W. D genes are given only for firm matches. Part of the rows lack a size; the others show once, few, many or a class for expanded clones.

clone size: many; V gene: TRBV9; D gene: NA; J gene: TRBJ2-1; CDR3 DNA: TGTGCCAGCAGCGTAGTAGGGGTCCCCTACAATGAGCAGTTCTTC; CDR3 protein: CASSVVGVPYNEQFF
clone size: NA; V gene: TRBV4-1; D gene: NA; J gene: TRBJ2-3; CDR3 DNA: TGCGCCAGCAGCCAATACCCCCGCGAGCCCCTCACAGATACGCAGTATTTT; CDR3 protein: CASSQYPREPLTDTQYF
clone size: few; V gene: TRBV4-1; D gene: NA; J gene: TRBJ2-7; CDR3 DNA: TGCGCCAGCAGCCAAGTATCTCCAGGGGACTACGAGCAGTACTTC; CDR3 protein: CASSQVSPGDYEQYF
clone size: many; V gene: TRBV12-3/TRBV12-4; D gene: TRBD1; J gene: TRBJ1-4; CDR3 DNA: TGTGCCAGCAGGAAGACAGGGGTTAATGAAAAACTGTTTTTT; CDR3 protein: CASRKTGVNEKLFF
clone size: NA; V gene: TRBV14; D gene: TRBD1; J gene: TRBJ2-1; CDR3 DNA: TGTGCCAGCAGCCAGCCCCCCGGGACAGGGGGCGCGATGGAAAATGAGCAGTTCTTC; CDR3 protein: CASSQPPGTGGAMENEQFF
clone size: many; V gene: TRBV30; D gene: NA; J gene: TRBJ1-2; CDR3 DNA: TGTGCCTGGAGTGTATTTGAGGGGTATGCTGGCTACACCTTC; CDR3 protein: CAWSVFEGYAGYTF
clone size: many; V gene: TRBV10-3; D gene: NA; J gene: TRBJ2-7; CDR3 DNA: TGTGCCATCAGCGAGGACAGTTCCCTCGGGGAGCAGTACTTC; CDR3 protein: CAISEDSSLGEQYF
clone size: NA; V gene: TRBV18; D gene: TRBD1; J gene: TRBJ2-7; CDR3 DNA: TGTGCCAGCTCACCAGGGAAGGGACAGGGGTCCCACGAGCAGTACTTC; CDR3 protein: CASSPGKGQGSHEQYF
clone size: many; V gene: TRBV11-2; D gene: NA; J gene: TRBJ1-2; CDR3 DNA: TGTGCCAGCAGACGAAACCAGGAACCCAGGGGCTACACCTTC; CDR3 protein: CASRRNQEPRGYTF
clone size: many; V gene: TRBV27; D gene: TRBD2; J gene: TRBJ2-5; CDR3 DNA: TGTGCCAGCAGTTTATCTCTCGTACTAGCGACGGAGACCCAGTACTTC; CDR3 protein: CASSLSLVLATETQYF
clone size: NA; V gene: TRBV6-9; D gene: NA; J gene: TRBJ2-1; CDR3 DNA: TGTGCCAGCAGTTTTACATCTCCCCGACAGGTTTTAGGCAATGAGCAGTTCTTC; CDR3 protein: CASSFTSPRQVLGNEQFF
clone size: NA; V gene: TRBV6-1; D gene: NA; J gene: TRBJ1-2; CDR3 DNA: TGTGCCAGCAGCCATTTTTCGACAGAAGACTATGGCTACACCTTC; CDR3 protein: CASSHFSTEDYGYTF
clone size: few; V gene: TRBV3-1; D gene: NA; J gene: TRBJ2-4; CDR3 DNA: TGTGCCAGCAGTTCTCCCGTTGTGGGGGAAGAAAACATTCAGTACTTC; CDR3 protein: CASSSPVVGEENIQYF
clone size: many; V gene: TRBV27; D gene: TRBD1; J gene: TRBJ2-3; CDR3 DNA: TGTGCCAGCAGGACAGGGCGCACAGATACGCAGTATTTT; CDR3 protein: CASRTGRTDTQYF
clone size: many; V gene: TRBV12-5; D gene: NA; J gene: TRBJ2-5; CDR3 DNA: TGTGCTAGTGGTTTGCCAACAGGGCTCCAAGAGACCCAGTACTTC; CDR3 protein: CASGLPTGLQETQYF
clone size: many; V gene: TRBV20-1; D gene: NA; J gene: TRBJ2-7; CDR3 DNA: TGCAGTGCCCCACGGGACACTTACGAGCAGTACTTC; CDR3 protein: CSAPRDTYEQYF
clone size: many; V gene: TRBV27; D gene: TRBD1; J gene: TRBJ2-6; CDR3 DNA: TGTGCCAGCAGCCGTGACAGGGGGCAGGCAGGGGCCAACGTCCTGACTTTC; CDR3 protein: CASSRDRGQAGANVLTF
clone size: many; V gene: TRBV10-3; D gene: NA; J gene: TRBJ2-1; CDR3 DNA: TGTGCCATCAGGTCTCTAGGAAGCGAGGCCAATGAGCAGTTCTTC; CDR3 protein: CAIRSLGSEANEQFF
clone size: NA; V gene: TRBV12-3/TRBV12-4; D gene: TRBD1; J gene: TRBJ1-1; CDR3 DNA: TGTGCCAGCAGTTACCCCGGACAGGTGAACACTGAAGCTTTCTTT; CDR3 protein: CASSYPGQVNTEAFF
clone size: many; V gene: TRBV20-1; D gene: NA; J gene: TRBJ2-2; CDR3 DNA: TGCAGTGCCACCCCCGGGGCGCCGACCGGGGAGCTGTTTTTT; CDR3 protein: CSATPGAPTGELFF
clone size: many; V gene: TRBV5-4; D gene: NA; J gene: TRBJ1-2; CDR3 DNA: TGTGCCAGCAGCATCGGCCTCGAGGCCGATGGCTACACCTTC; CDR3 protein: CASSIGLEADGYTF
clone size: many; V gene: TRBV6-1; D gene: TRBD1; J gene: TRBJ2-1; CDR3 DNA: TGTGCCAGCAGTACCGAGGGGGCAAAATTTAATGAGCAGTTCTTC; CDR3 protein: CASSTEGAKFNEQFF
clone size: NA; V gene: TRBV28; D gene: TRBD2; J gene: TRBJ2-7; CDR3 DNA: TGTGCCAGCCGTCCACCCGGGACTAGCAGCTTCTACGAGCAGTACTTC; CDR3 protein: CASRPPGTSSFYEQYF
clone size: NA; V gene: TRBV11-2; D gene: NA; J gene: TRBJ2-3; CDR3 DNA: TGTGCCAGCAGCTTAGAAATGGACAGTCCTACAGATACGCAGTATTTT; CDR3 protein: CASSLEMDSPTDTQYF
clone size: many; V gene: TRBV12-5; D gene: NA; J gene: TRBJ1-3; CDR3 DNA: TGTGCTAGTGGCCCCCTTGGAAACACCATATATTTT; CDR3 protein: CASGPLGNTIYF
clone size: NA; V gene: TRBV30; D gene: NA; J gene: TRBJ1-2; CDR3 DNA: TGTGCCTGGAGTTCGACGGGGGGCTACACCTTC; CDR3 protein: CAWSSTGGYTF
clone size: many; V gene: TRBV11-3; D gene: NA; J gene: TRBJ2-1; CDR3 DNA: TGTGCCAGCAGGTGGTCGAATGAGCAGTTCTTC; CDR3 protein: CASRWSNEQFF
clone size: many; V gene: TRBV30; D gene: TRBD1; J gene: TRBJ1-6; CDR3 DNA: TGTGCCTGGAGGGCACAGGGGGAATCACCCCTCCACTTT; CDR3 protein: CAWRAQGESPLHF
clone size: many; V gene: TRBV3-1; D gene: NA; J gene: TRBJ1-2; CDR3 DNA: TGTGCCAGCAGCCAAGACCTAAGGGGAACCTATGGCTACACCTTC; CDR3 protein: CASSQDLRGTYGYTF
clone size: many; V gene: TRBV20-1; D gene: NA; J gene: TRBJ2-2; CDR3 DNA: TGCAGTGCTAGGCCCCATGTGGCGAAGATCGGCACCGGGGAGCTGTTTTTT; CDR3 protein: CSARPHVAKIGTGELFF
clone size: many; V gene: TRBV3-1; D gene: NA; J gene: TRBJ2-2; CDR3 DNA: TGTGCCAGCAGCCTCGGACTCGGCGGGGAGCTGTTTTTT; CDR3 protein: CASSLGLGGELFF
clone size: NA; V gene: TRBV19; D gene: TRBD1; J gene: TRBJ1-3; CDR3 DNA: TGTGCCAGTAGGACCACAGGGGCTTCTGGAAACACCATATATTTT; CDR3 protein: CASRTTGASGNTIYF
clone size: NA; V gene: TRBV20-1; D gene: NA; J gene: TRBJ1-1; CDR3 DNA: TGCAGTGCTGAGGGTAGTTACACTGAAGCTTTCTTT; CDR3 protein: CSAEGSYTEAFF
clone size: many; V gene: TRBV24-1; D gene: NA; J gene: TRBJ2-3; CDR3 DNA: TGTGCCACCCAAAGGACGGGAAGCAGTACGCAGTATTTT; CDR3 protein: CATQRTGSSTQYF
clone size: NA; V gene: TRBV24-1; D gene: NA; J gene: TRBJ2-7; CDR3 DNA: TGTGCCACCAGTGATTTTAAGGGGGGCCGGAACGAGCAGTACTTC; CDR3 protein: CATSDFKGGRNEQYF
clone size: NA; V gene: TRBV4-1; D gene: NA; J gene: TRBJ2-3; CDR3 DNA: TGCGCCAGCAGCAACAACCAAGGGGCAGATACGCAGTATTTT; CDR3 protein: CASSNNQGADTQYF
clone size: NA; V gene: TRBV5-5; D gene: NA; J gene: TRBJ2-7; CDR3 DNA: TGTGCCAGCAGCCCGGAGAGGGGGGTCTCCTACGAGCAGTACTTC; CDR3 protein: CASSPERGVSYEQYF
clone size: few; V gene: TRBV20-1; D gene: NA; J gene: TRBJ2-3; CDR3 DNA: TGCAGTGCTAGCAACCCGGGGGCGGGCACAGATACGCAGTATTTT; CDR3 protein: CSASNPGAGTDTQYF
clone size: NA; V gene: TRBV20-1; D gene: NA; J gene: TRBJ2-4; CDR3 DNA: TGCAGTGCCCGGAGGGGGTGGGGGCACTTTCTAGCCAAAAACATTCAGTACTTC; CDR3 protein: CSARRGWGHFLAKNIQYF
clone size: NA; V gene: TRBV4-1; D gene: NA; J gene: TRBJ1-6; CDR3 DNA: TGCGCCAGCAGCCAAAAGGGCTATAATTCACCCCTCCACTTT; CDR3 protein: CASSQKGYNSPLHF